This passage covers 29 T cell receptor beta chains from one sample sequenced in a study of regulatory T cells in long-lasting Graves disease. CDR3 regions were amplified by Arm-PCR using iRepertoire HTBI primers to build TCR beta libraries. TCRdb independently ran MiXCR on the multiplex PCR reads; one entry per CDR3 protein. The sample holds 580,000 or so distinct CDR3 sequences, about 15% seen once. Documented time point: newly diagnosed GD, antithyroid drugs for less than 3 months. PBMC-derived RNA was used for the TCR library. The sample also formed part of further work on T cells in Graves' hyperthyroidism and ophthalmopathy.

The sample in question was peripheral blood mononuclear cells (PBMCs), obtained at new diagnosis, from a patient treated with antithyroid drugs. All receptors come from a man between 18 and 35 years old with Graves disease.

This clonotype was seen repeatedly, ten times or more. The chain carries TRBV27 and TRBJ1-4; D perhaps matches TRBD1 (5 bases). This CDR3 comprises 14 residues. Trimming cost V 8 bases and J 7 bases, with 17 bases left between them. The germline gives CDR1 MNHEY, CDR2 SMNVEV (reference sequence). DNA of the CDR3: TGTGCCAGCGGGGCGAACGGCTGGACTGAAAAACTGTTTTTT. It specifies CASGANGWTEKLFF.

This chain joins TRBV7-3 and TRBJ2-1; TRBD2 matches 11 bases. After removal of 5 bases from V and 7 bases from J, the junction contained 7 bases not matched to a gene. Germline V CDR1 and CDR2: SGHTA, FQGTGA. The CDR3 is 15 residues long. CDR3 bases: TGTGCCAGCAGCGCCGGGACTAGCGGAATTAATGAGCAGTTCTTC. As protein: CASSAGTSGINEQFF.

The V gene is TRBV7-3, the J gene TRBJ2-6; tentatively, D is TRBD2 (6 bases). The CDR3 is made up of 15 amino acids. The V and J ends lost 6 bases and 6 bases respectively, with 15 bases between them. Looked up from germline, CDR1 is SGHTA and CDR2 is FQGTGA. The CDR3 DNA reads TGTGCCAGCAGTATCGGGGGTGGTGAGGCCAACGTCCTGACTTTC. This gives the protein CASSIGGGEANVLTF.

The table lists this clonotype with many counts. Germline is not matched at one junction end, which may reflect a read error. The rearrangement joins TRBV3-1 to TRBJ2-7; D is possibly TRBD2 (6 bases). The CDR3 sequence is 15 residues long. Germline V gene lookup returns CDR1 LGHDT and CDR2 YNNKEL (reference sequence). The CDR3 protein is CASSQVGRHSSEQYF. The CDR3 nucleotides read TGTGCCAGCAGCCAAGTCGGGAGACACTCCTCCGAGCAGTACTTC.

J is TRBJ2-5 and V is TRBV25-1; 9 bases agree with TRBD2. The CDR3 is made up of 15 amino acids. Germline trimming cut 2 bases from V and 7 bases from J; bases unmatched to any gene: 8. The germline V gene has CDR1 MGHDK and CDR2 SYGVNS. The CDR3 reads CASSELPSGNGTQYF. The CDR3 coding sequence is TGTGCCAGCAGTGAACTGCCTAGCGGGAATGGGACCCAGTACTTC. Together with reference TRBV25-1 and TRBJ2-5, the CDR3 gives the full variable domain: EADIYQTPRYLVIGTGKKITLECSQTMGHDKMYWYQQDPGMELHLIHYSYGVNSTEKGDLSSESTVSRIRTEHFPLTLESARPSHTSQYLCASSELPSGNGTQYFGPGTRLLVL.

The chain carries TRBV5-6 and TRBJ1-1; D perhaps matches TRBD1 (5 bases). V was trimmed by 3 bases and J by 1 base, leaving 10 bases between them. This CDR3 region has 14 residues. Germline CDR1 SGHDT, CDR2 YYEEEE. CDR3: CASSWGLRNTEAFF. The CDR3 DNA reads as TGTGCCAGCAGCTGGGGACTGAGGAACACTGAAGCTTTCTTT.

Many counts were recorded for this clonotype. The chain links TRBV12-3 or TRBV12-4 to TRBJ1-2; 11 positions match TRBD1. The length of the CDR3 is 16 residues. V shed 2 bases and J 2 bases; nucleotides not matched to a gene: 4. CDR3: CASSLTGQGANYGYTF. In nucleotides, the CDR3 is TGTGCCAGCAGTTTAACAGGACAGGGGGCCAACTATGGCTACACCTTC.

In this sample, this clonotype turned up a few times. The chain joins TRBV6-9 to TRBJ1-1; D call uncertain. In germline, CDR1 is MNHGY, CDR2 SVAAGI. The CDR3 loop spans 16 amino acids. Trimming left V 3 bases short and J 0 bases short, with 14 bases between. Here the CDR3 DNA reads TGTGCCAGCAGTTACTCTAGGGTTTACATGAACACTGAAGCTTTCTTT. Protein product: CASSYSRVYMNTEAFF.

In this sample, this clonotype turned up a few times. The chain is built from TRBV5-1 and TRBJ1-2, with D unclear. Germline loops: CDR1 SGHRS, CDR2 YFSETQ. Trimming removed 4 bases from V and 0 bases from J, with 10 bases in between. The CDR3 spans 14 residues. Here the CDR3 DNA reads TGCGCCAGCAGCGAAGGTCCATCTAACTATGGCTACACCTTC. This codes for CASSEGPSNYGYTF.

This clonotype turned up a few times. The V call is TRBV4-1, the J call TRBJ2-3; the match to TRBD2 covers 12 bases. The junction had 5 bases not matched to a gene; V was cut back by 1 base and J by 0 bases. The CDR3 is made up of 18 amino acids. From germline, CDR1 is MGHRA and CDR2 YSYEKL. This chain's CDR3 is CASSQGTSGDYSTDTQYF. The CDR3 region has the DNA TGCGCCAGCAGCCAAGGGACTAGCGGGGACTATAGCACAGATACGCAGTATTTT.

The V and J genes are TRBV24-1 and TRBJ1-2; D gene uncertain. V lost 0 bases, J lost 4 bases, and 8 bases lay in between. CDR1 is KGHDR and CDR2 is SFDVKD in the germline V gene. This CDR3 region has 14 residues. The CDR3 sequence: CATSDLSRTYGYTF. CDR3 sequence (DNA): TGTGCCACCAGTGATTTGAGCAGGACCTATGGCTACACCTTC.

The chain couples TRBV5-1 to TRBJ2-3; 7 bases fit TRBD2. Germline loops: CDR1 SGHRS, CDR2 YFSETQ. The CDR3 is 14 residues long. The V and J ends lost 1 base and 4 bases, in that order; junction bases with no gene match: 3. In DNA form, the CDR3 reads TGCGCCAGCAGCTTGACAGCGGGATCAGATACGCAGTATTTT. Its protein product is CASSLTAGSDTQYF.

This chain's CDR3 is CASSQGLAGGPLREQFF. Here the CDR3 DNA reads TGCGCCAGCAGCCAAGGACTAGCGGGAGGTCCGTTGCGTGAGCAGTTCTTC. V gene TRBV4-1 combines with J gene TRBJ2-1; 13 bases agree with TRBD2. With 1 base clipped from V and 9 bases from J, the junction kept 9 bases outside the gene matches. The CDR3 has 17 residues. Germline V gene lookup returns CDR1 MGHRA and CDR2 YSYEKL.

This clonotype was recorded many times. Germline is not matched at one junction end, which may reflect a read error. This CDR3 reads CASSRLNKLFF. For the CDR3, the DNA is TGTGCCAGCAGCCGCCTCAATAAACTATTTTTT. The chain joins TRBV7-2 to TRBJ1-4; D unresolved. In germline, CDR1 is SGHTA, CDR2 FQGNSA. This CDR3 is built from 11 residues.

This clonotype turned up a few times. Since a much larger clone is just one base distant, this may be a read error. V usage is TRBV6-2 or TRBV6-3 and J usage is TRBJ2-1, with 7 bases aligning to TRBD1. V dropped 5 bases and J dropped 10; count of bases not matched to a gene: 20. The germline CDR1 and CDR2 sequences are MNHEY and SVGEGT. This CDR3 spans 17 amino acids. CDR3: CASSEAVGTASMREQFF. The CDR3 nucleotides read TGTGCCAGCAGTGAAGCTGTAGGGACAGCCAGCATGAGGGAGCAGTTCTTC.

Concerning this clonotype: This may stem from a read error, because a much larger clone lies one nucleotide away. V usage is TRBV2 and J usage is TRBJ2-3; the D gene could be TRBD1 or TRBD2 (7 bases each). The germline gives CDR1 SNHLY, CDR2 FYNNEI. Trimming left V 8 bases short and J 7 bases short, with 22 bases between. The CDR3 covers 15 residues. The CDR3 coding sequence is TGTGCCAGCCGGGACAGTAAGGGGGGGATGTATACGCAGTATTTT. It is translated as CASRDSKGGMYTQYF.

Note on this clonotype: The junction and the germline gene differ at one end; a read error may be behind it. V and J are TRBV27 and TRBJ1-1; TRBD1 agrees at 7 bases. The CDR3 runs to 14 residues. CDR1 MNHEY and CDR2 SMNVEV come from the germline V gene (reference sequence). This chain's CDR3 is CANSLRQGGTEAFF. The DNA for the CDR3 is TGTGCCAACAGTTTAAGACAGGGTGGAACTGAAGCTTTCTTT.

Details on this clonotype: This may arise from a read error, as a much more abundant clone is one base away. The chain uses TRBV30 and TRBJ2-1; weak D call: TRBD2 (5 bases). Germline-derived CDR1 and CDR2 are GTSNPN and SVGIG (reference sequence). The length of the CDR3 is 13 residues. CDR3 in amino acids: CAWSGLARNEQLF. In DNA, the CDR3 is TGTGCCTGGAGTGGGTTAGCGCGAAATGAGCAGCTCTTC.

The CDR3 sequence is CASSPPPSGIRTGELFF. CDR3 coding DNA: TGTGCCAGCTCACCCCCACCCAGCGGGATTCGGACCGGGGAGCTGTTTTTT. The chain has TRBV18 and TRBJ2-2, with 7 bases that match TRBD2. Germline V gives CDR1 KGHSH, CDR2 LQKENI. CDR3 size: 17 residues. The J segment lost 5 bases and the V segment lost 3 bases, leaving 12 bases of the junction unmatched.

In this sample, this clonotype turned up a few times. This rearrangement joins TRBV12-3 or TRBV12-4 to TRBJ1-3; 7 nucleotides align to TRBD1. The CDR3 sequence is 15 residues long. V dropped 10 bases and J dropped 4; count of bases not matched to a gene: 13. The CDR3 loop is CATPGRGRGGNTIYF. The DNA for the CDR3 is TGTGCCACCCCGGGGAGAGGCAGGGGGGGAAACACCATATATTTT.

The chain has TRBV6-5 and TRBJ2-1; 11 nucleotides agree with TRBD2. V dropped 5 bases and J dropped 9; count of bases not matched to a gene: 12. The CDR3 covers 16 residues. Germline-derived CDR1 and CDR2 are MNHEY and SVGAGI. The chain's CDR3 is CASSNLAGGEGTEQFF. CDR3 sequence (DNA): TGTGCCAGCAGTAACTTAGCGGGAGGGGAAGGAACTGAGCAGTTCTTC.

This clonotype was seen a few times. J is TRBJ2-4 and V is TRBV10-3; a weak D match, TRBD1 (5 bases). Germline V lookup: CDR1 ENHRY, CDR2 SYGVKD. CDR3 length: 15 residues. Trimming stripped 2 bases from V and 1 base from J, with 9 bases between. The CDR3 reads CAISEGAKAKNIQYF. The DNA for the CDR3 is TGTGCCATCAGTGAGGGGGCGAAGGCCAAAAACATTCAGTACTTC.

The chain uses TRBV7-3 and TRBJ2-5; TRBD1 agrees at 7 bases. The length of the CDR3 is 15 residues. Germline CDR1 reads SGHTA; CDR2 reads FQGTGA. J was trimmed by 5 bases and V by 5 bases; bases with no gene match: 11. CDR3 in amino acids: CASSPNGQVWETQYF. DNA for the CDR3: TGTGCCAGCAGCCCCAATGGACAGGTCTGGGAGACCCAGTACTTC.

This clonotype was seen many times. Sequence at one end of the junction differs from germline and may be a read error. The V call is TRBV5-1, the J call TRBJ2-1, with unresolved D. Germline loops: CDR1 SGHRS, CDR2 YFSETQ. The CDR3 contains 13 residues. CDR3 nucleotide sequence: TGTGCCAGCAGCTTGGCTGCCAACAATGAGCAGTTCTTC. It is translated as CASSLAANNEQFF.

Ten or more counts support this clonotype. This chain joins TRBV2 and TRBJ2-3, with D possibly TRBD2 on 7 matching bases. V was pared by 5 bases and J by 3 bases, with 12 bases between. CDR1 SNHLY and CDR2 FYNNEI come from the germline V gene. The CDR3 is 14 amino acids. CDR3 nucleotide sequence: TGTGCCAGCAGTCTACAGGGAGGGACAGATACGCAGTATTTT. Translating it yields CASSLQGGTDTQYF.

This clonotype was seen a handful of times. The chain recombines TRBV27 with TRBJ2-7; TRBD2 might be the D (5 bases). Germline loops: CDR1 MNHEY, CDR2 SMNVEV (reference sequence). The CDR3 extends over 11 amino acids. V lost 5 bases and J lost 7, with 9 bases in between. Written as DNA, the CDR3 is TGTGCCAGCAGTGGACTCTCGGAGCAGTACTTC. Translation: CASSGLSEQYF.

This clonotype was seen only a few times. The chain is built from TRBV15 and TRBJ2-1, with a tentative D call TRBD1 (6 bases). CDR3 length: 15 residues. In germline, CDR1 is LNHNV, CDR2 YYDKDF (reference sequence). V lost 8 bases to trimming and J lost 2 bases, with 16 bases between them. The CDR3 reads CATVKGTGPYNEQFF. CDR3 bases: TGTGCCACCGTCAAGGGTACAGGGCCCTACAATGAGCAGTTCTTC.

In this sample, this clonotype turned up many times. The chain carries TRBV7-3 and TRBJ2-3; a possible D gene is TRBD2 (5 bases). The V end lost 5 bases, the J end lost 0 bases, and 15 bases lay between the germline ends. This CDR3 spans 16 amino acids. Germline CDR1 SGHTA, CDR2 FQGTGA. The CDR3 here is CASSRHRGASTDTQYF. Here the CDR3 DNA reads TGTGCCAGCAGCCGTCATCGGGGAGCTAGCACAGATACGCAGTATTTT.

This clonotype was detected a few times. The V call is TRBV28, the J call TRBJ1-1, with D hard to call. Per germline, CDR1 MDHEN and CDR2 SYDVKM. The CDR3 spans 14 residues. Trimming removed 4 bases at V and 1 base at J, with 10 bases between. The CDR3 sequence is CASSSLYRNTEAFF. The CDR3 DNA reads TGTGCCAGCAGTTCTCTCTACAGGAACACTGAAGCTTTCTTT. Filled out from reference TRBV28 and TRBJ1-1, the complete variable domain reads DVKVTQSSRYLVKRTGEKVFLECVQDMDHENMFWYRQDPGLGLRLIYFSYDVKMKEKGDIPEGYSVSREKKERFSLILESASTNQTSMYLCASSSLYRNTEAFFGQGTRLTVV.